The rows below give T cell receptor beta chains drawn from one sample of a study of shared clonotypes between healthy human individuals. Data came from immunoSEQ multiplex PCR; TCRdb stores just in-frame clones and leaves some out. The sample has 2 million to 2.5 million clones, just under 95% seen once; the top ten hold 0.9% to 1.3%. The sample consisted of naive CD8+ T cells sorted from blood. The source is a man aged 18 to 30 in good health. The conserved cysteine and the conserved F or W are not part of the CDR3 here. A D gene is named only where the DNA matches it firmly.

j_call: TRBJ2-7
v_call: TRBV6-1
d_call: .
cdr3_aa: ASSIQVTYEQY

j_call: TRBJ2-1
v_call: TRBV6-1
d_call: .
cdr3_aa: ASSDQRNEQF

j_call: TRBJ1-1
v_call: TRBV13
d_call: TRBD1
cdr3_aa: ASSSDRGHAEAF

j_call: TRBJ2-1
v_call: TRBV11-2
d_call: .
cdr3_aa: ASTAGRDNEQF

j_call: TRBJ2-1
v_call: TRBV2
d_call: TRBD2
cdr3_aa: ASRWGLGNEQF

j_call: TRBJ1-2
v_call: TRBV7-9
d_call: .
cdr3_aa: ASSNGTNPYYGYT

j_call: TRBJ2-2
v_call: TRBV10-1
d_call: .
cdr3_aa: ASSDPSGELF

j_call: TRBJ2-7
v_call: TRBV7-9
d_call: TRBD2
cdr3_aa: ASGGGTRYEQY

j_call: TRBJ2-2
v_call: TRBV27
d_call: .
cdr3_aa: ASSSVDLANTGELF

j_call: TRBJ1-1
v_call: TRBV7-9
d_call: .
cdr3_aa: ASSVDSGTYEAF

j_call: TRBJ1-6
v_call: TRBV2
d_call: TRBD1
cdr3_aa: ASSWTGPDSPLH

j_call: TRBJ2-1
v_call: TRBV7-9
d_call: TRBD1
cdr3_aa: ASSQQGRAEQF

j_call: TRBJ2-3
v_call: TRBV11-3
d_call: TRBD1
cdr3_aa: ASSLGDRVDTQY

j_call: TRBJ2-1
v_call: TRBV11-2
d_call: .
cdr3_aa: ASSFESSNNEQF

j_call: TRBJ1-3
v_call: TRBV15
d_call: TRBD1
cdr3_aa: ATSRDRGQGNTIY

j_call: TRBJ2-7
v_call: TRBV2
d_call: TRBD1
cdr3_aa: ASSAGEGTDSYEQY

j_call: TRBJ1-2
v_call: TRBV7-9
d_call: .
cdr3_aa: ASSSISDPHYGYT

j_call: TRBJ2-5
v_call: TRBV5-8
d_call: TRBD1
cdr3_aa: ASSPGQGTPETQY

j_call: TRBJ2-5
v_call: TRBV5-6
d_call: TRBD2
cdr3_aa: ASSVVGRGETQY

j_call: TRBJ2-7
v_call: TRBV5-8
d_call: .
cdr3_aa: ASSFSVTYEQY

j_call: TRBJ2-1
v_call: TRBV7-2
d_call: TRBD2
cdr3_aa: ASRPLAGGYNEQF

j_call: TRBJ2-4
v_call: TRBV27
d_call: .
cdr3_aa: ASRGSGSAKNIQY

j_call: TRBJ2-2
v_call: TRBV5-6
d_call: TRBD1
cdr3_aa: ASSQGANTGELF